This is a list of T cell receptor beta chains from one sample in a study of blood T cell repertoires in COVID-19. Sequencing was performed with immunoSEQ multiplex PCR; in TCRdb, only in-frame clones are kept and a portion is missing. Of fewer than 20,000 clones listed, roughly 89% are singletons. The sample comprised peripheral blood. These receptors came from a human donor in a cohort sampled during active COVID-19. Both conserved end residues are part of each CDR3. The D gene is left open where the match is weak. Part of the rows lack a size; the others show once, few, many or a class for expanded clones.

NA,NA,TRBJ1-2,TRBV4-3,CASSPGGDNYGYTF,TGCGCCAGCAGCCCTGGGGGGGATAACTATGGCTACACCTTC
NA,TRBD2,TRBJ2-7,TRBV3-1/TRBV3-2,CASSQGGGSSYEQYF,TGTGCCAGCAGCCAAGGGGGGGGGAGCTCCTACGAGCAGTACTTC
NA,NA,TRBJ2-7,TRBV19,CASSIDEGPSGEQYF,TGTGCCAGTAGTATAGATGAGGGCCCCTCCGGTGAGCAGTACTTC
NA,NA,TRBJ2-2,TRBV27,CASSFSGGTGELFF,TGTGCCAGCAGTTTTTCCGGGGGCACCGGGGAGCTGTTTTTT
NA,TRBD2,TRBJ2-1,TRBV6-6,CASSQLAGAYNEQFF,TGTGCCAGCAGCCAACTAGCGGGAGCCTACAATGAGCAGTTCTTC
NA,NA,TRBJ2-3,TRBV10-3,CAIMGGSGDTQYF,TGTGCCATCATGGGGGGTTCCGGGGATACGCAGTATTTT
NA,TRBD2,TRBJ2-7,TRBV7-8,CASSRGLAAYEQYF,TGTGCCAGCAGCCGGGGACTAGCGGCCTACGAGCAGTACTTC
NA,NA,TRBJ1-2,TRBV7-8,CASSLGINRAYF,TGTGCCAGCAGCTTAGGTATTAACAGGGCTTACTTC
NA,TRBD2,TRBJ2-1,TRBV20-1,CSASPLAGGGNEQFF,TGCAGTGCTAGTCCTCTAGCGGGAGGGGGGAATGAGCAGTTCTTC
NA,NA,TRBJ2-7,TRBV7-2,CASSLEGGSSYEQYF,TGTGCCAGCAGCTTAGAGGGGGGGAGCTCCTACGAGCAGTACTTC
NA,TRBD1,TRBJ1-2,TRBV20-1,CSATGAGGYTF,TGCAGTGCCACAGGGGCGGGAGGCTACACCTTC
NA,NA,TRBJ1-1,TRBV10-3,CAISESLSYTEAFF,TGTGCCATCAGTGAGTCGTTGTCATACACTGAAGCTTTCTTT
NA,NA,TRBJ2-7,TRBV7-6,CASSLSGGGYYEQYF,TGTGCCAGCAGCTTATCTGGCGGGGGCTACTACGAGCAGTACTTC
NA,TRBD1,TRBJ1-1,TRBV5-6,CASTRPGQGETEAFF,TGTGCCAGCACCCGACCGGGACAGGGAGAAACTGAAGCTTTCTTT
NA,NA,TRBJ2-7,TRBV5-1,CASSLQGGLYEQYF,TGCGCCAGCAGCTTGCAAGGAGGGCTCTACGAGCAGTACTTC
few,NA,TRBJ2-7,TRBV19,CASLVFRVRAYEQYF,TGTGCCAGTCTAGTATTCAGGGTAAGGGCCTACGAGCAGTACTTC
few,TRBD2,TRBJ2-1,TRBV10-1,CASSDWIAGAREQFF,TGCGCCAGCAGTGATTGGATAGCGGGAGCCCGGGAGCAGTTCTTC
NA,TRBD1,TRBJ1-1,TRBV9,CASSYAATGTGMGTEAFF,TGTGCCAGCAGCTATGCGGCGACCGGGACAGGGATGGGCACTGAAGCTTTCTTT